The 28 T cell receptor beta chains below were found in one sample sequenced in a study of molecular identifiers for immune sequencing clone quantification. TCRdb reprocessed the PCR reads with MiXCR, giving one entry per CDR3 protein. The sample gives some 320,000 distinct CDR3 sequences, about a fifth of which show up once; 0.75% to 0.85% is in the top ten. The sample consisted of naive CD8+ T cells from blood, with Jurkat cell RNA spiked in. Regarding subset: FACS-sorted CD8+CD4-CCR7+CD45RA+ naive T cells. The source of these receptors is a human donor in good health. Some libraries in this study had Jurkat cell RNA spiked in.

This sequence joins TRBV24-1 and TRBJ2-5; no reliable D call. V was shortened by 1 base and J by 0 bases, with 14 bases between the two germline ends. The germline CDR1 and CDR2 sequences are KGHDR and SFDVKD. The CDR3 has 17 residues. CDR3 sequence (DNA): TGTGCCACCAGTGATTTAGAGACTGCCTGGTACCAAGAGACCCAGTACTTC. Residues: CATSDLETAWYQETQYF.

V usage is TRBV5-4 and J usage is TRBJ2-4, with 7 bases aligning to TRBD2. CDR1 is SGHNT, CDR2 YYREEE, per germline (reference sequence). This CDR3 region has 13 residues. V trimming: 4 bases; J trimming: 7 bases; junction bases outside the gene matches: 5. CDR3 nucleotide sequence: TGTGCCAGCAGCGATACTAGCGCGAACATTCAGTACTTC. Its protein is CASSDTSANIQYF.

This clonotype has a handful of counts. The chain employs TRBV19 and TRBJ2-3; 9 bases are shared with TRBD1. Per the germline V gene, CDR1 is LNHDA and CDR2 is SQIVND (reference sequence). J was trimmed by 3 bases and V by 5 bases; bases with no gene match: 6. The CDR3 contains 15 residues. The CDR3 protein is CASSAWTGETDTQYF. The CDR3 DNA sequence: TGTGCCAGTAGTGCCTGGACAGGGGAGACAGATACGCAGTATTTT.

This clonotype was picked up many times. The V and J genes are TRBV28 and TRBJ1-1, with TRBD1 matching over 7 bases. The CDR3 sequence is 13 residues long. V shed 8 bases and J 1 base; nucleotides not matched to a gene: 4. The germline V gene encodes CDR1 MDHEN and CDR2 SYDVKM. CDR3 sequence (DNA): TGTGCCAGCCTTGACAGGGAGAACACTGAAGCTTTCTTT. Translated, it gives CASLDRENTEAFF.

This clonotype was picked up many times. The chain carries TRBV28 and TRBJ2-3; D gene ambiguous. The CDR3 contains 12 residues. Trimming pared 2 bases from V and 5 bases from J, leaving 5 bases between. Looked up from germline, CDR1 is MDHEN and CDR2 is SYDVKM. The CDR3 sequence: CASSLLEDTQYF. CDR3 nucleotides: TGTGCCAGCAGTTTACTGGAAGATACGCAGTATTTT.

This clonotype has just a few counts. The chain links TRBV27 to TRBJ2-7, with a weak D call TRBD1 (6 bases). This CDR3 is built from 15 residues. Germline V gives CDR1 MNHEY, CDR2 SMNVEV (reference sequence). V shed 5 bases and J shed 3 bases, with 17 bases lying between them. The CDR3 region is CASSPHQGIYYEQYF. The CDR3 bases are TGTGCCAGCAGTCCACACCAGGGGATCTACTACGAGCAGTACTTC.

Comment on this clonotype: A much larger clone lies a single base off, so this may be a read error. The J gene is TRBJ2-5, the V gene TRBV19; no reliable D call. The CDR3 extends over 14 amino acids. V shed 3 bases and J shed 1 base, with 9 bases lying between them. Germline CDR1 and CDR2: LNHDA and SQIVND (reference sequence). CDR3 protein: CASSMWSLQETQYF. The DNA for the CDR3 is TGTGCCAGTAGTATGTGGAGTCTCCAAGAGACCCAGTACTTC.

V gene TRBV5-6 combines with J gene TRBJ2-7; no definite D call. Germline lookup yields CDR1 SGHDT and CDR2 YYEEEE. This CDR3 contains 15 residues. V was trimmed by 0 bases and J by 2 bases, leaving 12 bases between them. The chain's CDR3 is CASSLGWRSAYEQYF. In DNA, the CDR3 is TGTGCCAGCAGCTTGGGGTGGCGCTCCGCCTACGAGCAGTACTTC.

This clonotype was seen ten or more times. The V and J genes are TRBV11-2 and TRBJ2-1; D is possibly TRBD2 (7 bases). The germline gives CDR1 SGHAT, CDR2 FQNNGV. The CDR3 is 15 residues long. Trimming pared 3 bases from V and 5 bases from J, leaving 14 bases between. DNA for the CDR3: TGTGCCAGCAGCTTTCGGGGGGCAACCAACAATGAGCAGTTCTTC. This gives the protein CASSFRGATNNEQFF.

Many counts were recorded for this clonotype. The J gene is TRBJ1-1, the V gene TRBV25-1; tentatively, D is TRBD1 (5 bases). Germline CDR1 and CDR2: MGHDK and SYGVNS. The V end lost 3 bases, the J end lost 1 base, and 9 bases lay between the germline ends. The CDR3 totals 14 residues. DNA of the CDR3: TGTGCCAGCAGTGACGCAACAGGGAACACTGAAGCTTTCTTT. It specifies CASSDATGNTEAFF.

This clonotype showed up many times. CDR3 nucleotides: TGTGCCAGCAGTGCCCTGTTGGACACAGATACGCAGTATTTT. Amino acids: CASSALLDTDTQYF. The V and J genes are TRBV2 and TRBJ2-3; D remains ambiguous. The CDR3 length is 14 residues. Trimming took 4 bases from V and 2 from J, leaving 10 bases between them. Germline CDR1 SNHLY, CDR2 FYNNEI.

The table lists this clonotype with many counts. The chain recombines TRBV10-3 with TRBJ1-1; D unresolved. This CDR3 is 12 amino acids long. V was cut by 2 bases and J by 5 bases, with 6 bases left in between. Germline V gene lookup returns CDR1 ENHRY and CDR2 SYGVKD. The CDR3 region has the DNA TGTGCCATCAGTGAGCAAGGGACTGAAGCTTTCTTT. Its protein product is CAISEQGTEAFF.

This clonotype was found many times. The genes are TRBV29-1 and TRBJ2-1, with D unresolved. The CDR3 runs 14 residues. CDR1 and CDR2 (germline): SQVTM, ANQGSEA. V lost 4 bases to trimming and J lost 4 bases, with 14 bases between them. The CDR3 loop reads CSVAHRDGYNEQFF. The CDR3 nucleotides are TGCAGCGTTGCCCACCGCGACGGATACAATGAGCAGTTCTTC.

The sample holds many counts of this clonotype. The CDR3: CASSLPGTPAYNEQFF. The CDR3 coding sequence is TGTGCCAGCAGCTTACCCGGGACACCTGCCTACAATGAGCAGTTCTTC. The chain uses TRBV7-9 and TRBJ2-1; a weak D match, TRBD1 (6 bases). Per the germline V gene, CDR1 is SEHNR and CDR2 is FQNEAQ (reference sequence). The ends were cut back, 2 bases at V and 2 bases at J, with 13 bases in the middle. This CDR3 is 16 amino acids long.

This clonotype showed up just a few times. The rearrangement uses TRBV7-9 and TRBJ2-3, with D unresolved. CDR1 and CDR2 from the germline V gene are SEHNR and FQNEAQ (reference sequence). CDR3 length: 14 residues. With 3 bases removed from V and 2 bases from J, the gap between germline ends came to 9 bases. CDR3 coding DNA: TGTGCCAGCAGCTTTTTCAGCCACACAGATACGCAGTATTTT. Residues: CASSFFSHTDTQYF.

This clonotype was counted only a few times. This chain connects TRBV12-5 to TRBJ1-2; 9 nucleotides align to TRBD1. Trimming cost V 6 bases and J 2 bases; bases outside gene matches: 1. There are 13 residues in the CDR3. Germline V gene data show CDR1 as LGHNT and CDR2 as FRNRAP. The DNA of the CDR3 is TGTGCTAGTGGAGGGACAGGGAACTATGGCTACACCTTC. Translating it yields CASGGTGNYGYTF.

This clonotype has at least ten counts. The chain uses TRBV6-6 and TRBJ2-3; 11 nucleotides align to TRBD2. This CDR3 spans 19 amino acids. Germline CDR1 MNHNY, CDR2 SVGAGI (reference sequence). J was trimmed by 0 bases and V by 2 bases; bases with no gene match: 10. DNA for the CDR3: TGTGCCAGCAGTTACCCCCAACTAGCGGGGGTCACTAGCACAGATACGCAGTATTTT. This codes for CASSYPQLAGVTSTDTQYF.

This chain uses TRBV12-3 or TRBV12-4 with TRBJ2-7, with TRBD2 matching 10 bases. The J segment lost 2 bases and the V segment lost 6 bases, leaving 4 bases of the junction unmatched. The CDR3 consists of 14 residues. The CDR3 region is CASSRSGRAYEQYF. CDR3 bases: TGTGCCAGCAGCCGAAGCGGGAGGGCCTACGAGCAGTACTTC.

At least ten counts were recorded for this clonotype. The chain is built from TRBV19 and TRBJ2-7, with a tentative D call TRBD2 (6 bases). Germline CDR1 reads LNHDA; CDR2 reads SQIVND (reference sequence). The CDR3 totals 14 residues. V was cut by 6 bases and J by 2 bases, with 14 bases left in between. The CDR3 sequence is CASSWNREAYEQYF. For the CDR3, the DNA is TGTGCCAGTAGCTGGAATAGGGAGGCCTACGAGCAGTACTTC.

The chain couples TRBV27 to TRBJ1-6, with 9 bases fitting TRBD1. The CDR3 is 15 amino acids. Per germline, CDR1 MNHEY and CDR2 SMNVEV (reference sequence). V trimming: 5 bases; J trimming: 10 bases; junction bases outside the gene matches: 9. The CDR3 sequence: CASSPRQGVGSPLHF. CDR3 coding DNA: TGTGCCAGCAGTCCCAGACAGGGGGTCGGCTCACCCCTCCACTTT.

This clonotype was counted ten times or more. CDR3 region: CASSYGLRTSSYEQYF. CDR3 coding DNA: TGTGCCAGCAGTTACGGGCTGCGGACGAGCTCCTACGAGCAGTACTTC. V and J are TRBV6-5 and TRBJ2-7, with D unclear. The CDR3 spans 16 residues. Looked up from germline, CDR1 is MNHEY and CDR2 is SVGAGI. Trimming pared 2 bases from V and 0 bases from J, leaving 14 bases between.

Only a few counts were recorded for this clonotype. The rearrangement links TRBV27 to TRBJ1-6, with D unresolved. The V and J ends lost 0 bases and 10 bases respectively, with 13 bases between them. The CDR3 is made up of 15 amino acids. The germline V gene has CDR1 MNHEY and CDR2 SMNVEV (reference sequence). The CDR3 here is CASSLSGLLKSPLHF. The CDR3 DNA reads as TGTGCCAGCAGTTTATCGGGCCTACTTAAGTCACCCCTCCACTTT.

Notes on this clonotype: A single base separates this from a much larger clone, so it may be a read error. This chain joins TRBV5-6 and TRBJ1-6; D perhaps matches TRBD1 (6 bases). This CDR3 has 14 amino acids. The germline CDR1 and CDR2 sequences are SGHDT and YYEEEE. CDR3 sequence: CASGLDSLNSPLHF. CDR3 nucleotides: TGTGCCAGCGGCTTGGACAGTTTGAATTCACCCCTCCACTTT.

This clonotype was detected ten times or more. The chain is built from TRBV12-3 or TRBV12-4 and TRBJ1-2; a weak D match, TRBD1 (5 bases). V shed 1 base and J shed 0 bases, with 15 bases lying between them. There are 17 residues in the CDR3. The CDR3 region is CASSLERPGAPNYGYTF. CDR3 in DNA: TGTGCCAGCAGTTTAGAACGGCCCGGGGCCCCTAACTATGGCTACACCTTC.

This clonotype was seen repeatedly, ten times or more. V and J are TRBV20-1 and TRBJ2-7; D unresolved. The germline V and J ends were trimmed by 1 base and 0 bases, with 10 bases remaining between them. This CDR3 spans 14 amino acids. Germline lookup yields CDR1 DFQATT and CDR2 SNEGSKA (reference sequence). CDR3 coding DNA: TGCAGTGCTAGAGGGGATTTGCCCTCCTACGAGCAGTACTTC. Amino acid sequence: CSARGDLPSYEQYF.

This clonotype was counted only a few times. The rearrangement joins TRBV5-1 to TRBJ2-7, with 12 positions matching TRBD2. The CDR3 loop spans 15 amino acids. Trimming at V came to 3 bases and at J to 3 bases, leaving 4 bases not matched to a gene. Germline V CDR1 and CDR2: SGHRS, YFSETQ. CDR3 region: CASSYATSGSYEQYF. DNA for the CDR3: TGCGCCAGCAGCTACGCGACTAGCGGGAGCTACGAGCAGTACTTC.

This clonotype was found many times. The chain links TRBV7-2 to TRBJ2-1; D is tentatively TRBD1 or TRBD2 (6 bases each). The V and J ends lost 1 base and 7 bases respectively, with 11 bases between them. The CDR3 length is 14 residues. CDR1 is SGHTA, CDR2 FQGNSA, per germline. The CDR3 DNA follows: TGTGCCAGCAGCTTAGGGGGGGCCTGGAATGAGCAGTTCTTC. Encoded protein: CASSLGGAWNEQFF.

This clonotype was picked up one time. A much larger clone is a single base away; this may be a read error. The chain uses TRBV7-9 and TRBJ2-5; 9 bases are shared with TRBD1. The germline CDR1 and CDR2 sequences are SEHNR and FQNEAQ (reference sequence). The CDR3 contains 17 residues. This CDR3 is CAGSYEPGTGLFETQYF. Here the CDR3 DNA reads TGTGCCGGCAGTTACGAACCGGGGACAGGGTTGTTTGAGACCCAGTACTTC.